The clone carrying this T cell receptor (beta chain) was seen a few times. What it recognizes is unknown. Gene names follow the mouse nomenclature. The read comes to an end 4 residues before the CDR3 does, leaving the germline J gene to fill in the end. The data derive from a study of CD8+ T cells in alopecia areata. Study information: Donors of skin were C3H/HeJ mice aged about 6-12 months with spontaneous alopecia, and recipients were approximately 7-11-week-old female C3H/HeJ mice.

Study observations and caveats: Unlike in mice, where it was clearer, TCR sharing across patients was less clear, possibly HLA-related. Elevated clonality characterized lesional scalp relative to normal scalp, particularly in alopecia totalis/universalis. There were also resident alphabeta T cells of normal skin sequenced in scalp samples.

As the sequencing template, cDNA was produced by extracting RNA and reverse transcribing it. Generated by immunoSEQ multiplex PCR, the TCRdb table keeps only in-frame clones and is missing some. This sample has roughly 110,000 clones, each found more than once. Germline assignment: CDR1 NNHDY and CDR2 SYVADS. The ends were cut back, 2 bases at V and 0 bases at J, with 9 bases in the middle. The CDR3 consists of 14 residues. Sequencing used lesional skin. The chain joins TRBV13-3 to TRBJ2-7; a possible D gene is TRBD1 (6 bases). This TCR came from a C3H/HeJ mouse with alopecia areata. MHC haplotype here: H2-k. The sequenced CDR3 bases are TGTGCCAGCAGTGACGGGACATTCTCCTAT. Translated, it gives CASSDGTFSY. The CDR3 reads in full as CASSDGTFSYEQYF.